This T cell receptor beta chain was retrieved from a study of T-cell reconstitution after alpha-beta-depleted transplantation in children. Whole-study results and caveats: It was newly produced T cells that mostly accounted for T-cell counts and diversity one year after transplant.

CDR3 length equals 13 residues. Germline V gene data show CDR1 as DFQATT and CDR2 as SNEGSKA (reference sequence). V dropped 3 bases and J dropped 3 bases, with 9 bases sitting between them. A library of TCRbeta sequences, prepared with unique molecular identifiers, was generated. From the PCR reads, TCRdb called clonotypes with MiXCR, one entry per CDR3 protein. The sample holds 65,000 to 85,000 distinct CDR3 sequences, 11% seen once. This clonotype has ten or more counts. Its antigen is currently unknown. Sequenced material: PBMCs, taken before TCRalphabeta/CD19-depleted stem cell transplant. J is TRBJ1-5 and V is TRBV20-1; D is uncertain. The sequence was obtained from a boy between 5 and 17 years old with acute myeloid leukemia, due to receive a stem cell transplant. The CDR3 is CSASLSANQPQHF. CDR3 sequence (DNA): TGCAGTGCTAGCCTTTCCGCCAATCAGCCCCAGCATTTT.